This entry features one T cell receptor beta chain sequence. The repertoire was sequenced with immunoSEQ multiplex PCR; TCRdb's copy has only in-frame clones and lacks some. The sample has 20,000 to 25,000 clones, approximately 92% seen once; the top ten hold over 6%. This sample is drawn from a study of T cell changes during pregnancy in multiple sclerosis. This CDR3 region has 15 residues. Germline loops: CDR1 MNHEY, CDR2 SVGAGI. Between the trimmed V and J ends, which lost 4 bases and 2 bases, there was a span of 12 bases. This receptor was obtained from a female donor with multiple sclerosis, enrolled in a pregnancy study. This specimen was CD8+ T cells from peripheral blood mononuclear cells, taken in the third trimester of pregnancy. The rearrangement uses TRBV6-5 and TRBJ2-1; D gene ambiguous. In DNA form, the CDR3 reads TGTGCCAGCAGTTCCTTGCAGATCCCCTACAATGAGCAGTTCTTC. The encoded protein is CASSSLQIPYNEQFF.